This TCR beta chain is from a study of persistence of HIV-infected CD4 T cells (TCRdb year 2020). A note on the overall study: The study isolated CMV- and HIV-1 Gag-responding CD4+ T cells from ART-treated individuals to examine antigen-driven clonal expansion of HIV-1-infected cells. The median time the participants had spent on suppressive ART was over 7 years. Peripheral blood samples of up to roughly 200 mL were obtained at multiple time points, with the exception of a couple of participants, for whom leukapheresis was performed at a single time point. The clonality of all cells in each sorted population was measured by TCRbeta sequencing, and the clonality of infected cells was measured by proviral sequencing. For the TCR cluster analysis across participants, 8 or 9 participants were included for CMV and over 5 participants for Gag.

The CDR1 and CDR2 encoded by the germline V gene (reference sequence) are LGHDT and YNNKEL. V and J are truncated by 2 bases and 2 bases respectively, leaving an intervening sequence of 14 bases. From cysteine to phenylalanine, the CDR3 is 16 amino acids long. The only DNA kept is the CDR3, 48 bases in frame from the first base. TCRbeta repertoires were sequenced from genomic DNA with the immunoSEQ hsTCRB assay version 4 in survey mode. For TCRbeta sequencing, genomic DNA was diluted to roughly 11 ng/uL, and up to about 1 ug was used per sample. On the study's bioinformatics: TCRbeta data analysis was done in ImmunoSeq Analyzer 3.0, and diversity was calculated on productive nucleotide rearrangements. Using the Immunarch R package, lower-bound TCR diversity was estimated with the improved Chao index and clonality was estimated with the Gini coefficient. Nucleotide rearrangements that differed but encoded the same CDR3beta amino acid sequence were counted as separate clonotypes. TCRbeta sequences significantly enriched in antigen-responding cells relative to anti-CD3/anti-CD28-activated cells were identified by differential abundance analysis. Using predicted peptide-MHC specificity as the basis, GLIPH2 grouped TCRs into clusters, both for each participant individually and for the merged data sets that combined participants. As stored in TCRdb, this immuneACCESS dataset retains in-frame rearrangements with V and J assigned. A fraction of the clones does not appear; measured against another copy, unresolved V genes explain less than half of the discrepancy, and the remainder lacks a known reason. V and J calls and clone size come straight from that table; D and trimming were deduced from the DNA. This sample comprises 35,000 to 45,000 clones, roughly 84% of them detected only once. The ten largest account for 5.4% of the sample.

The treatment or condition tag for this specimen amounts to: suppressive antiretroviral therapy. A pool of overlapping HIV-1 Gag 15-mer peptides was used at roughly 0.93 ug per peptide per mL for cell stimulation. Memory CD4+ T cells that did not respond, being CD40L-negative, CD69-negative and CD45RO-high, were sorted as memory populations depleted of antigen-responding cells. HIV-1-infected adults in whom suppressive ART had been started during chronic infection were enrolled as participants. Participants had undetectable plasma HIV-1 RNA below 50 copies/mL for at least 4 years. To be included, a participant needed positive CMV serology and a CD4+ T cell count above 400 cells/uL. Before stimulation, PBMCs were isolated using density centrifugation and then depleted of CD8+ T cells. CD8-depleted PBMCs were stimulated for 15 to 20 hours with anti-CD28/CD49d costimulation, CD40-blocking antibody and enfuvirtide to prevent new infections. Cells were sorted on a Beckman Coulter MoFlo Legacy or XDP sorter, with propidium iodide excluding dead cells. Genomic DNA was extracted with the QIAamp DNA Mini Kit for samples above one million cells, otherwise with the Quick-DNA Microprep Kit.

This clone was recorded once. Which antigen it targets is not known. Base qualities were left out, and no much larger clone turns up one base away. Broad study findings and their caveats: Significantly lower TCRbeta richness was observed in CMV- and Gag-responding cells than in anti-CD3/anti-CD28-responding cells, and higher oligoclonality was observed in CMV-responding cells than in CD3/CD28-stimulated and Gag-responding cells. Degenerate expanded CDR3beta sequences were enriched in antigen-responding cells, suggesting convergent selection of CD4+ responses to CMV and Gag. Within the same sorted populations, TCR oligoclonality correlated with proviral oligoclonality. Restriction of bulk TCR analyses to the rare CMV-responding cells that actually carried HIV-1 proviruses was not possible. The study involved few individuals and tested only a limited range of antigens.

The starting material was cultured CD4+ T cells from PBMCs, obtained from a patient who received antiretroviral therapy. What the cell subset or site label conveys for this sample: CD40L-CD69- CD45RO-high memory CD4 T cells not responding to Gag peptides. This sequence uses TRBV3-1 (or the pseudogene TRBV3-2) and TRBJ2-3, with TRBD2 tentatively as D gene (6 bases match). This receptor was obtained from an adult with HIV. The donor label of this sample is uncertain. The DNA reads TGTGCCAGCAGCCAAAACAGCGGGTTCAACACAGATACGCAGTATTTT. This encodes CASSQNSGFNTDTQYF.